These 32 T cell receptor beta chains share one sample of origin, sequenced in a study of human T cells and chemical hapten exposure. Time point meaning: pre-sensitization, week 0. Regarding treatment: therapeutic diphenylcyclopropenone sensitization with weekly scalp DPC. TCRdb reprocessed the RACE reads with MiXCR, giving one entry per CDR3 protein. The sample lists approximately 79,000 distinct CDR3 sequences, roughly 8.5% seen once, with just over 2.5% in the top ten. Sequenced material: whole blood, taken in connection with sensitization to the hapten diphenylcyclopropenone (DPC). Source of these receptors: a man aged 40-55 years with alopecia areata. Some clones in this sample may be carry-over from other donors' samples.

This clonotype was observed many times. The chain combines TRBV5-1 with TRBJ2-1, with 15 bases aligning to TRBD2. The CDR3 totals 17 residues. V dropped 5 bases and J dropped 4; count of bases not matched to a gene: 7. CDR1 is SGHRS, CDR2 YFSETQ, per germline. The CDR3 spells CASSWTSGRAGYNEQFF. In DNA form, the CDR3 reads TGCGCCAGCAGTTGGACTAGCGGGAGGGCCGGTTACAATGAGCAGTTCTTC.

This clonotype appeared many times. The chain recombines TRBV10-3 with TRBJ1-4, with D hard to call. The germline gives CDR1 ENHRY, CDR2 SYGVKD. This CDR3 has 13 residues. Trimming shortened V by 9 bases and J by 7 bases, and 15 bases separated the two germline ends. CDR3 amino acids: CAIRPRGSEKLFF. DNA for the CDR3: TGTGCCATTCGCCCCCGTGGCAGTGAAAAACTGTTTTTT.

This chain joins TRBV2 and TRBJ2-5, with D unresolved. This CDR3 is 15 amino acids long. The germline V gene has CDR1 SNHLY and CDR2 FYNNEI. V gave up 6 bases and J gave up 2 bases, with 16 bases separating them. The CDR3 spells CASRTRDHPQETQYF. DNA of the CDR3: TGTGCCAGCAGAACAAGAGACCACCCTCAAGAGACCCAGTACTTC.

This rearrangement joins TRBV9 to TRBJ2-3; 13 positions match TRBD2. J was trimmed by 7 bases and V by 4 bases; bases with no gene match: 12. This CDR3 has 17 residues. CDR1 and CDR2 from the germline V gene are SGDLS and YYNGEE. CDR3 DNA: TGTGCCAGCAGCCTACGTCGGACTAGCGGGAGTGAGAATACGCAGTATTTT. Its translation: CASSLRRTSGSENTQYF.

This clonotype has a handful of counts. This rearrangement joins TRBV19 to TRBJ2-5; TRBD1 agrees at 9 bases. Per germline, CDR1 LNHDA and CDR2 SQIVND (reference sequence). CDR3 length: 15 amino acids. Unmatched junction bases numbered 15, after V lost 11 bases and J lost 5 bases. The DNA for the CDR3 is TGTGCCGAACCTGGACCTGGGACAGGGTTCGAGACCCAGTACTTC. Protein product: CAEPGPGTGFETQYF.

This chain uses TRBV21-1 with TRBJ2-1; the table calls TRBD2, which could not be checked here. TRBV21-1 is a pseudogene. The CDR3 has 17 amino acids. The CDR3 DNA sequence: TGTGCCAGCAGCAAGGGGAACAGACTAGCGGGATTCCATGAGCAGTTCTTC. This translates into CASSKGNRLAGFHEQFF.

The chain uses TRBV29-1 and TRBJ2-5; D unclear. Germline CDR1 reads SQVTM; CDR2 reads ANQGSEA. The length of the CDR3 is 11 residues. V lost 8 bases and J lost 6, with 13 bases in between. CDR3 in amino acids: CSTWTGKTQYF. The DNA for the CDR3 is TGCAGCACATGGACCGGAAAGACCCAGTACTTC.

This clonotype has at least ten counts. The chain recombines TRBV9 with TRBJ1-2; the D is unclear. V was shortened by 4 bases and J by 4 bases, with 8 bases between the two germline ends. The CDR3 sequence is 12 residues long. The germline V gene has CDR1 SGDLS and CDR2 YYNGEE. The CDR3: CASSIDFYGYTF. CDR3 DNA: TGTGCCAGCAGCATAGATTTCTATGGCTACACCTTC.

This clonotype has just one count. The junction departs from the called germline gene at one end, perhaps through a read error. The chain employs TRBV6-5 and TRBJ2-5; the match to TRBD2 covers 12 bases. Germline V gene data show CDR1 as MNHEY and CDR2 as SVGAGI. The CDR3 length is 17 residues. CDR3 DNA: TGTGCCAGCAGCGACTCCCGACTAGCGGGAGTACAAGAGACCAAGTACTTC. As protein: CASSDSRLAGVQETKYF.

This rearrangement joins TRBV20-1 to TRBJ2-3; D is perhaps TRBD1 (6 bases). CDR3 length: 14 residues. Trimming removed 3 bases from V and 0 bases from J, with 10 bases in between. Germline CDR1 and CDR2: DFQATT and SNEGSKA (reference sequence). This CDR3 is CSARTGMSTDTQYF. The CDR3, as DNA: TGCAGTGCTAGGACAGGAATGAGCACAGATACGCAGTATTTT.

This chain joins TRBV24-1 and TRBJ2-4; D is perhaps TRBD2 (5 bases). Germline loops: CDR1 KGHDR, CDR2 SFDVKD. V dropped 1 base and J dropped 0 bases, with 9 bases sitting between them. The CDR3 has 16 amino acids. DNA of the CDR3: TGTGCCACCAGTGATTTTGGGAGCGGAGCCAAAAACATTCAGTACTTC. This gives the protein CATSDFGSGAKNIQYF.

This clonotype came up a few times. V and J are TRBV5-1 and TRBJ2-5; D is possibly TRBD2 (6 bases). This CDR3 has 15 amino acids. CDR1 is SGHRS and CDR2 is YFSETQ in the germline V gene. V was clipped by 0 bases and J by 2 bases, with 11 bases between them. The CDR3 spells CASSLGGTEQETQYF. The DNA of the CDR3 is TGCGCCAGCAGCTTGGGCGGGACGGAACAAGAGACCCAGTACTTC.

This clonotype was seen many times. CDR3 DNA sequence: TGTGCCAGCAGCCCTCCTGGTGTGGGCAATCAGCCCCAGCATTTT. Its protein product is CASSPPGVGNQPQHF. The V gene is TRBV12-3 or TRBV12-4, the J gene TRBJ1-5; D uncertain. Trimming removed 6 bases from V and 2 bases from J, with 14 bases in between. CDR3 length equals 15 residues.

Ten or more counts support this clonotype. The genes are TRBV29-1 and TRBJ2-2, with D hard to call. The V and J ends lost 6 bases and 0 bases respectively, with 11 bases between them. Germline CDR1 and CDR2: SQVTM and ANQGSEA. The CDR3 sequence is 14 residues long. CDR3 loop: CSVTSTANTGELFF. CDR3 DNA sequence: TGCAGCGTGACCTCGACGGCGAACACCGGGGAGCTGTTTTTT.

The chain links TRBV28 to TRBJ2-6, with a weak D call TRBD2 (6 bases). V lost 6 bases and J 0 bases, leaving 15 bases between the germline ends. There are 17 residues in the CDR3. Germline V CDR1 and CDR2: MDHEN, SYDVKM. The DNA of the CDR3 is TGTGCCAGCAGCGAACCGGGACTGACCTCTGGGGCCAACGTCCTGACTTTC. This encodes CASSEPGLTSGANVLTF.

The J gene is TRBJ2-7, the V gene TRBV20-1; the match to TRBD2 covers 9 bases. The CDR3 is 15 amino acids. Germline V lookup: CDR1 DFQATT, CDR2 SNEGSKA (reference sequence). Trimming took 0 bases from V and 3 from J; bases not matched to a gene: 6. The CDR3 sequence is CSARDSGSFRYEQYF. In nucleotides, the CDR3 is TGCAGTGCTAGAGATAGCGGGAGCTTCCGCTACGAGCAGTACTTC.

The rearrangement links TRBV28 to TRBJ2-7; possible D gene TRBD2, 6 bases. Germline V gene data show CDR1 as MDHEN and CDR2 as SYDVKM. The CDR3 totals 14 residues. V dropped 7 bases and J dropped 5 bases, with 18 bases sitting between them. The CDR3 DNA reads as TGTGCCAGCACCGCGGAGGCGGGACGTAACGAGCAGTACTTC. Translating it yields CASTAEAGRNEQYF. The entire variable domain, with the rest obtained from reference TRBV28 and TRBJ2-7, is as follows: DVKVTQSSRYLVKRTGEKVFLECVQDMDHENMFWYRQDPGLGLRLIYFSYDVKMKEKGDIPEGYSVSREKKERFSLILESASTNQTSMYLCASTAEAGRNEQYFGPGTRLTVT.

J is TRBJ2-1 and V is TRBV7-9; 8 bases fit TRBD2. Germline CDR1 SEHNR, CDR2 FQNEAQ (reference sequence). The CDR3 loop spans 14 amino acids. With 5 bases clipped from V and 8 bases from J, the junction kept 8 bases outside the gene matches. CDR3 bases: TGTGCCAGCAGCCCCGGGGCGGGAGGCGATGAGCAGTTCTTC. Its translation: CASSPGAGGDEQFF.

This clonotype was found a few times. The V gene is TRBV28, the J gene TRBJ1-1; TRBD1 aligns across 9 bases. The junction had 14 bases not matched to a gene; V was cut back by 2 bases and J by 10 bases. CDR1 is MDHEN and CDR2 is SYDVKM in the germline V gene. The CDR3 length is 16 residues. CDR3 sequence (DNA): TGTGCCAGCAGTTTAGATTCCGACAGGGGGGGACGGGGAGCTTTCTTT. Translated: CASSLDSDRGGRGAFF.

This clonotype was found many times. This CDR3 is CASSASGEPSYEQYF. Written as DNA, the CDR3 is TGTGCCAGCAGCGCGTCGGGAGAACCCTCCTACGAGCAGTACTTC. The chain combines TRBV11-1 with TRBJ2-7; possibly TRBD2 for D (6 bases). V gave up 5 bases and J gave up 0 bases, with 14 bases separating them. Germline CDR1 is SGHAT and CDR2 is FQDESV (reference sequence). The CDR3 totals 15 residues.

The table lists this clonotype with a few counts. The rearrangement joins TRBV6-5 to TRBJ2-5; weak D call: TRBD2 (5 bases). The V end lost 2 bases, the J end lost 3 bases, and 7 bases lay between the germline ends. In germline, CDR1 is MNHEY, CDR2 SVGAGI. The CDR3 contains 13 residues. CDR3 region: CASSYREKETQYF. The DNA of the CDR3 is TGTGCCAGCAGTTACAGGGAGAAAGAGACCCAGTACTTC.

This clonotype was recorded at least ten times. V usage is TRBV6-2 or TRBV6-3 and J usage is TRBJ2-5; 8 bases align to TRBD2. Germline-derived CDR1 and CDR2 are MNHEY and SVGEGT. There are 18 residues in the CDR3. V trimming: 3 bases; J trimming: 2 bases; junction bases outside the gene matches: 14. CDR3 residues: CASSYQWNTSGLQETQYF. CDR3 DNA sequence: TGTGCCAGCAGTTATCAATGGAACACTAGCGGTTTACAAGAGACCCAGTACTTC.

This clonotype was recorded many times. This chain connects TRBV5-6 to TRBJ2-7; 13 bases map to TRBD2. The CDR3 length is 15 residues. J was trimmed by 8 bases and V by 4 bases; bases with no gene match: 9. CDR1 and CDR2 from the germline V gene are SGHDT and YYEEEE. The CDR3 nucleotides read TGTGCCAGCAGCCCCGGGACTAGCGGGATTGTGAAGCAGTACGTC. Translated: CASSPGTSGIVKQYV.

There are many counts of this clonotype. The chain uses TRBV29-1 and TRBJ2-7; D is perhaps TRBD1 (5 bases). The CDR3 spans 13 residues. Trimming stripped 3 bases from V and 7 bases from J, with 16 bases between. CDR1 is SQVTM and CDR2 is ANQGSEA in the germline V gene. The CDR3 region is CSVDSPGMGEQYF. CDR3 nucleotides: TGCAGCGTTGATTCCCCAGGGATGGGGGAGCAGTACTTC.

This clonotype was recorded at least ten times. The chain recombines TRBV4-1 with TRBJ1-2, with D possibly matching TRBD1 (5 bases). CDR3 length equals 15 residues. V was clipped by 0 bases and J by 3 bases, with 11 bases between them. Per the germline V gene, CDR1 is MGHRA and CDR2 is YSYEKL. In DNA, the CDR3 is TGCGCCAGCAGCCAAGATGAGGTACAGGACTATGGCTACACCTTC. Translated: CASSQDEVQDYGYTF.

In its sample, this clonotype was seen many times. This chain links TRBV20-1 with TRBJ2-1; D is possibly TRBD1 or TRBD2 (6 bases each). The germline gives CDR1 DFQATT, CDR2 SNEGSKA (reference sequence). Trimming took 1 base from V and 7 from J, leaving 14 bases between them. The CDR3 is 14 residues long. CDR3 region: CSARVVGGGNEQFF. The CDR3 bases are TGCAGTGCTAGAGTCGTTGGAGGGGGGAATGAGCAGTTCTTC.

This CDR3 reads CASRSSGAGETQYF. CDR3 nucleotide sequence: TGTGCCAGCAGAAGTTCAGGGGCTGGAGAGACCCAGTACTTC. The chain employs TRBV6-5 and TRBJ2-5; TRBD1 is a possible D gene (6 bases). The CDR3 covers 14 residues. Trimming pared 6 bases from V and 4 bases from J, leaving 15 bases between. CDR1 MNHEY and CDR2 SVGAGI come from the germline V gene.

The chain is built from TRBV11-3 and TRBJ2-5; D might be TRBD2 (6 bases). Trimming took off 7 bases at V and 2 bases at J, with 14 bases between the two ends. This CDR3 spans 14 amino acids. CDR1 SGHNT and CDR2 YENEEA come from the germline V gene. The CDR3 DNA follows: TGTGCCAGCACCGCAAGCCGGGGGCAAGAGACCCAGTACTTC. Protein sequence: CASTASRGQETQYF.

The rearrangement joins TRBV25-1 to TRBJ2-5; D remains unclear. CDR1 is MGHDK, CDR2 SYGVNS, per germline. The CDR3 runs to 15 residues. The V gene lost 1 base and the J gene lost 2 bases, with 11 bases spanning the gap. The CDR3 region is CASSEFGTEQETQYF. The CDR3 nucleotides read TGTGCCAGCAGTGAATTCGGAACAGAACAAGAGACCCAGTACTTC.

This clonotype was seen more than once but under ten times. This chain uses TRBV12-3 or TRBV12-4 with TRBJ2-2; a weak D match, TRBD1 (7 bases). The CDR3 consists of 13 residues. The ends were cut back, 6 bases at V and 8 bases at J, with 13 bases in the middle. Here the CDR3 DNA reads TGTGCCAGCAGCCCCCCAGGGGGGGGGGAGCTGTTTTTT. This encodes CASSPPGGGELFF.

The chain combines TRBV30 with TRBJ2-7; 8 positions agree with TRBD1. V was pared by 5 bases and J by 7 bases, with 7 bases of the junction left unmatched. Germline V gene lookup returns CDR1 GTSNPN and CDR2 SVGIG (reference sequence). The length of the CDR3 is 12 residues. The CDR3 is CAWGLDRVEQYF. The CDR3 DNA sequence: TGTGCCTGGGGACTGGACAGGGTAGAGCAGTACTTC.

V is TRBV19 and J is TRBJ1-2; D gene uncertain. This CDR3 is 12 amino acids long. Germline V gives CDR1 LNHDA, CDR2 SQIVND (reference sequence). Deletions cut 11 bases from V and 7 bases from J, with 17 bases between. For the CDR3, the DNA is TGTGCCGCAGGTTACGGCACGGGTGGCTACACCTTC. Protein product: CAAGYGTGGYTF.